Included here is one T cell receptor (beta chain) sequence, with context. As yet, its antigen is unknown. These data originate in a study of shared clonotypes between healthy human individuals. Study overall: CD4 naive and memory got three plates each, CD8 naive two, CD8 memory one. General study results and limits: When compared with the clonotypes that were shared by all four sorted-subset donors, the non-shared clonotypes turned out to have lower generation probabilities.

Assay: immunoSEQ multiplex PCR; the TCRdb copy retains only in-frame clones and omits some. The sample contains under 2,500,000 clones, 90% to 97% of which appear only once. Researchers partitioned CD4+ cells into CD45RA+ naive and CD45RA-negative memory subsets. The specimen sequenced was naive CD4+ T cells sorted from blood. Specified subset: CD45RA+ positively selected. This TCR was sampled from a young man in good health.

The CDR3 DNA reads TGTGCCAGCAGCCCTCTTGGTCGACAGCCCCAGCATTTT. This codes for CASSPLGRQPQHF. The chain links TRBV7-6 to TRBJ1-5; D call uncertain. There are 13 residues in the CDR3. Germline loops: CDR1 SGHVS, CDR2 FNYEAQ. The V gene lost 5 bases and the J gene lost 7 bases, with 12 bases spanning the gap.